This TCR beta chain was observed in a study of technical replicates of blood from several donors. Generated by immunoSEQ multiplex PCR, the TCRdb table keeps only in-frame clones and is missing some. The sample carries around 100,000 clones, approximately 95% recorded once. The material sequenced was T cells isolated from PBMCs. The TCR comes from a human donor in good health.

As DNA, the CDR3 is TGCGCCAGCAGCCACGTTACGGGGCCGGGACAGGGAAAAAACATTCAGTACTTC. Its protein is CASSHVTGPGQGKNIQYF. The rearrangement uses TRBV4-3 and TRBJ2-4; 9 bases fit TRBD1. CDR1 is LGHNA, CDR2 YSLEER, per germline. This CDR3 is built from 18 residues. J gave up 4 bases and V 3 bases, and 13 bases lay outside the gene matches.